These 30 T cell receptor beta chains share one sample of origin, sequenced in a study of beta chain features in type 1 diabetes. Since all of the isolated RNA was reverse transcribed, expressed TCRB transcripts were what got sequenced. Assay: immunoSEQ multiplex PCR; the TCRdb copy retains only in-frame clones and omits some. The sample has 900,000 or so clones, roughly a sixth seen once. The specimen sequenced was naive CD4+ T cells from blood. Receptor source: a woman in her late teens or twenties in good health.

The CDR3 coding sequence is TGTGCCAGTAGTAGGACAGGGCAATGGAACGAGCAGTACTTC. Residues: CASSRTGQWNEQYF. The genes are TRBV19 and TRBJ2-7; TRBD1 matches at 8 bases. J lost 5 bases, V lost 4 bases, and 7 bases had no gene match. This CDR3 has 14 residues. The germline gives CDR1 LNHDA, CDR2 SQIVND (reference sequence).

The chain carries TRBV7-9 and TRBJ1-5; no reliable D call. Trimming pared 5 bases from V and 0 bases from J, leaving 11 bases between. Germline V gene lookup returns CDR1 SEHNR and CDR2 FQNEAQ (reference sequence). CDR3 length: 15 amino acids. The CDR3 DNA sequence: TGTGCCAGCAGCAAAGACGGGTATAGCAATCAGCCCCAGCATTTT. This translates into CASSKDGYSNQPQHF.

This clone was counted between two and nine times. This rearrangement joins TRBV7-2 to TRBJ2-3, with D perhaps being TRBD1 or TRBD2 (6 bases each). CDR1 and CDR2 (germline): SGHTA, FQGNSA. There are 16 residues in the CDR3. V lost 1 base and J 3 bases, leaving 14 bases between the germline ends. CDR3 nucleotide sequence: TGTGCCAGCAGCTTAGTCACGGGGGCGGGGACAGATACGCAGTATTTT. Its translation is CASSLVTGAGTDTQYF.

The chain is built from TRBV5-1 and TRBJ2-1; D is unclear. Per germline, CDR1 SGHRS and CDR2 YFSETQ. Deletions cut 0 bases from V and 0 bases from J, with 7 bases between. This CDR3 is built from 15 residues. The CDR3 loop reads CASSLEATSYNEQFF. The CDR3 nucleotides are TGCGCCAGCAGCTTGGAGGCTACCTCCTACAATGAGCAGTTCTTC.

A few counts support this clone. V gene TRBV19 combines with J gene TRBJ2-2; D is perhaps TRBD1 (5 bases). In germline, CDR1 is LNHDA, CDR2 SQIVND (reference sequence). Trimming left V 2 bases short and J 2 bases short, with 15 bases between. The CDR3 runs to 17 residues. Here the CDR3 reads CASSIFPGQDNTGELFF. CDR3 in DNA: TGTGCCAGTAGTATATTTCCAGGGCAAGACAACACCGGGGAGCTGTTTTTT.

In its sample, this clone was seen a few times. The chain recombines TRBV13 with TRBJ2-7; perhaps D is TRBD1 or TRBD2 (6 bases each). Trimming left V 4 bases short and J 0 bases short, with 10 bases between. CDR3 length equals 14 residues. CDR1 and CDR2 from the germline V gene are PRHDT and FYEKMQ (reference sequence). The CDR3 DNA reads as TGTGCCAGCAGCTGGGGGGCCAGCTCCTACGAGCAGTACTTC. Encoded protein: CASSWGASSYEQYF.

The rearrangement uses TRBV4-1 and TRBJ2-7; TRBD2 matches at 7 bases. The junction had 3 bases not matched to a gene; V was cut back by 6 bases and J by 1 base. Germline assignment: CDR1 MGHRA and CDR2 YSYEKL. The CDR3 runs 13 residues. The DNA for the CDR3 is TGCGCCAGCAGAGATAGCGGGTCCTACGAGCAGTACTTC. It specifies CASRDSGSYEQYF.

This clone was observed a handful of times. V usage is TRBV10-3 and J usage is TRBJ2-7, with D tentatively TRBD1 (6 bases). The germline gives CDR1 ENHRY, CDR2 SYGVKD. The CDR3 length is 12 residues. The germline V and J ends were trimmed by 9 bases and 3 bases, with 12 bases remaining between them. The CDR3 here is CAMGAYDYEQYF. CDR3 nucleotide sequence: TGTGCCATGGGGGCGTACGACTACGAGCAGTACTTC.

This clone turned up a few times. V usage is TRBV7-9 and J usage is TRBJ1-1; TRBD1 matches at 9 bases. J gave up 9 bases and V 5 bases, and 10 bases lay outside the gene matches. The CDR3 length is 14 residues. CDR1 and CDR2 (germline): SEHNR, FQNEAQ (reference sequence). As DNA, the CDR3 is TGTGCCAGCAGCCCATCGGGGGACAGGGTTAAAGCTTTCTTT. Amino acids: CASSPSGDRVKAFF.

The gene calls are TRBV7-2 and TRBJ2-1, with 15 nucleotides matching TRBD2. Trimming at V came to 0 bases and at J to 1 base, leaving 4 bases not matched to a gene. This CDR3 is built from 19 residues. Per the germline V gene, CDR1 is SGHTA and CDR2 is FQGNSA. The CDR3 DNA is TGTGCCAGCAGCTTAGCCGGGGGACTAGCGGGAGGATCCTACAATGAGCAGTTCTTC. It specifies CASSLAGGLAGGSYNEQFF.

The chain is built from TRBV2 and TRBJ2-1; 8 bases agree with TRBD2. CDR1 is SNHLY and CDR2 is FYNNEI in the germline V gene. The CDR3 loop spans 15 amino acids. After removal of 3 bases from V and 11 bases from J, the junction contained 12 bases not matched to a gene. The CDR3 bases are TGTGCCAGCAGTGATGGTCTAGCGGGCGGCTGGAAGCAGTTCTTC. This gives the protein CASSDGLAGGWKQFF.

CDR3 DNA sequence: TGCAGTGCTTGGGTGAACACTGAAGCTTTCTTT. Encoded protein: CSAWVNTEAFF. This chain uses TRBV20-1 with TRBJ1-1; D is undetermined. The CDR3 extends over 11 amino acids. The V gene's germline CDR1 is DFQATT and CDR2 SNEGSKA (reference sequence). The V end was cut by 5 bases, the J end by 0 bases, with 4 bases between.

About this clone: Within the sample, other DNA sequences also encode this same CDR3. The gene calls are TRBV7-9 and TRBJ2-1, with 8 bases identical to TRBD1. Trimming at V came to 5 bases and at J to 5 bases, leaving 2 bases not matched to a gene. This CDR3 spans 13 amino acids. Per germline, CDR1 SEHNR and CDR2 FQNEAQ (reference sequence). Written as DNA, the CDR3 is TGTGCCAGCAGCCAGACAGGGGACAATGAGCAGTTCTTC. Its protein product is CASSQTGDNEQFF.

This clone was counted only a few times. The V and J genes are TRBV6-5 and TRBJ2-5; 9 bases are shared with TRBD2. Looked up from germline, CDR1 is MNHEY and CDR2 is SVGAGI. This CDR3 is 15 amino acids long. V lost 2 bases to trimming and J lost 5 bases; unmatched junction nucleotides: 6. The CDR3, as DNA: TGTGCCAGCAGTTACGGTCCGGCGGGAGGGGAGACCCAGTACTTC. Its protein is CASSYGPAGGETQYF.

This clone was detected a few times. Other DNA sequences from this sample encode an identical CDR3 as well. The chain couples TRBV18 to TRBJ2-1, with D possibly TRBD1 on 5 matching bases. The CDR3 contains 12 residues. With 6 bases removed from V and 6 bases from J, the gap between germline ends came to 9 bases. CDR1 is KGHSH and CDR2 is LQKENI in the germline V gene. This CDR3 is CASSPDSNEQFF. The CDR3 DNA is TGTGCCAGCTCCCCTGACAGCAATGAGCAGTTCTTC.

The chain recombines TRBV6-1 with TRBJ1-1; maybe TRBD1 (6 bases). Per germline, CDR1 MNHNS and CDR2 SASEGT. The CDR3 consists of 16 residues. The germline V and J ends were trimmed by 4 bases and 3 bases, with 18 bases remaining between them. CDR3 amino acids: CASSGITGRGDTEAFF. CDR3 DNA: TGTGCCAGCAGTGGCATAACAGGGCGCGGGGACACTGAAGCTTTCTTT.

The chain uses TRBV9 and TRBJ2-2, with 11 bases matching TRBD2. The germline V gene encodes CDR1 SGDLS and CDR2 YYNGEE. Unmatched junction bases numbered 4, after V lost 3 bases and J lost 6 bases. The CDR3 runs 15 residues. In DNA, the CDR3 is TGTGCCAGCAGCGCCACTAGCGGGAGCCCCGGGGAGCTGTTTTTT. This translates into CASSATSGSPGELFF.

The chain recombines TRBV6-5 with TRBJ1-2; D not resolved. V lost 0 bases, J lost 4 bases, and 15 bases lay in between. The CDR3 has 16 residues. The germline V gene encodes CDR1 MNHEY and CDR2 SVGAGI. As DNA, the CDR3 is TGTGCCAGCAGTTACTCGAGGGTAGCTCCTCGCTATGGCTACACCTTC. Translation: CASSYSRVAPRYGYTF.

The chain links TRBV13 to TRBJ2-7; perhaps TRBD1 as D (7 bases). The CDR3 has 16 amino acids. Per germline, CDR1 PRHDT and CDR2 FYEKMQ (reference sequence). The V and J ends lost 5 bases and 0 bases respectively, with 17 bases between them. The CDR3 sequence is CASSPRDRSFSYEQYF. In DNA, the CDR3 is TGTGCCAGCAGCCCGCGGGACAGATCGTTCTCCTACGAGCAGTACTTC.

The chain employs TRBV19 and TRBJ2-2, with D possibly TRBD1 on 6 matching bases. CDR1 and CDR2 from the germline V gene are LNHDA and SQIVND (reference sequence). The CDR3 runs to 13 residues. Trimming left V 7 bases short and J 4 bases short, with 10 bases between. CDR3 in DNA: TGTGCCAGTACCAGGGGACCCACCGGGGAGCTGTTTTTT. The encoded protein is CASTRGPTGELFF.

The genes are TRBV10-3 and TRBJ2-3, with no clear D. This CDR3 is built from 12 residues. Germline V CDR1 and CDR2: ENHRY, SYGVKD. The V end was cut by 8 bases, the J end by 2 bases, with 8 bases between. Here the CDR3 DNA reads TGTGCCATCGCGGACCTCACAGATACGCAGTATTTT. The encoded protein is CAIADLTDTQYF.

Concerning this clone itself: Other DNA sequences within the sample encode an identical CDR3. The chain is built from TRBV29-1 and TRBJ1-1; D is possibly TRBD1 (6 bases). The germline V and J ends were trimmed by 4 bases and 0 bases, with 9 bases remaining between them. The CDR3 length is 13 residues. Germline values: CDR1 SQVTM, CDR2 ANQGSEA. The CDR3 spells CSVVGGLNTEAFF. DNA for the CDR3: TGCAGCGTTGTAGGGGGGCTGAACACTGAAGCTTTCTTT. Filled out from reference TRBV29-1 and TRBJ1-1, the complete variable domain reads SAVISQKPSRDICQRGTSLTIQCQVDSQVTMMFWYRQQPGQSLTLIATANQGSEATYESGFVIDKFPISRPNLTFSTLTVSNMSPEDSSIYLCSVVGGLNTEAFFGQGTRLTVV.

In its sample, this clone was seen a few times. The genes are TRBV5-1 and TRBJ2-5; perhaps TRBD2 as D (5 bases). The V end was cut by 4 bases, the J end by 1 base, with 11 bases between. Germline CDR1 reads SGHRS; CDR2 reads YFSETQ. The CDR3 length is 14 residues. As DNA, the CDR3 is TGCGCCAGCAGCATGGGGAGTCTCCAAGAGACCCAGTACTTC. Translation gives CASSMGSLQETQYF.

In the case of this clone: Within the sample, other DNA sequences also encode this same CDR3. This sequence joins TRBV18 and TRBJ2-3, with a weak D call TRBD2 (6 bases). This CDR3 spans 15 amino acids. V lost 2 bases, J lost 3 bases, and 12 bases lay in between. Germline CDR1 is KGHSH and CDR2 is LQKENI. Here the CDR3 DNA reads TGTGCCAGCTCACCAGTTGCCGGGAGAACAGATACGCAGTATTTT. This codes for CASSPVAGRTDTQYF. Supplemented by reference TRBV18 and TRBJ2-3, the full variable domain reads NAGVMQNPRHLVRRRGQEARLRCSPMKGHSHVYWYRQLPEEGLKFMVYLQKENIIDESGMPKERFSAEFPKEGPSILRIQQVVRGDSAAYFCASSPVAGRTDTQYFGPGTRLTVL.

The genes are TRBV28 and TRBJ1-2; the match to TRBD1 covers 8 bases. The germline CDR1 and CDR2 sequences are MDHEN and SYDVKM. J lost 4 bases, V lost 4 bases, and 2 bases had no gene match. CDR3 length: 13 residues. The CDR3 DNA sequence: TGTGCCAGCAGTTGGACAGGGCCCTATGGCTACACCTTC. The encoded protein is CASSWTGPYGYTF.

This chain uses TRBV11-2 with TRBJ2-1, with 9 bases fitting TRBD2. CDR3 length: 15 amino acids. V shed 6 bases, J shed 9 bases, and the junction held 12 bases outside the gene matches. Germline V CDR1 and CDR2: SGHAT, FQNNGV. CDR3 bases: TGTGCCAGCAGTCCGACTAGCGGTAACGGGGGTGAGCAGTTCTTC. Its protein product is CASSPTSGNGGEQFF.

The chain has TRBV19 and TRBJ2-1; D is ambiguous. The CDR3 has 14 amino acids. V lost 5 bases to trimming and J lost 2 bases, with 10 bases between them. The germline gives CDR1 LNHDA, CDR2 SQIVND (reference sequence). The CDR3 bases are TGTGCCAGTAGTTCGCGTCGAACCTACAATGAGCAGTTCTTC. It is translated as CASSSRRTYNEQFF.

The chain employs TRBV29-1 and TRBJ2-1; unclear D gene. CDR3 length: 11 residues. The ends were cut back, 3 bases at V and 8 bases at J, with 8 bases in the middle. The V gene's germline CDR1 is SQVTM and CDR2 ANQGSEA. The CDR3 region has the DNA TGCAGCGTTGACCCCCACGATGAGCAGTTCTTC. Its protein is CSVDPHDEQFF.

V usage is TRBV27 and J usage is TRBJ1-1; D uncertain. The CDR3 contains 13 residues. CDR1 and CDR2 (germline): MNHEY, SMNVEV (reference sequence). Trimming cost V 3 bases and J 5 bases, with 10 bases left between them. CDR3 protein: CASSFEGRTEAFF. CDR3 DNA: TGTGCCAGCAGTTTTGAGGGTCGGACTGAAGCTTTCTTT.

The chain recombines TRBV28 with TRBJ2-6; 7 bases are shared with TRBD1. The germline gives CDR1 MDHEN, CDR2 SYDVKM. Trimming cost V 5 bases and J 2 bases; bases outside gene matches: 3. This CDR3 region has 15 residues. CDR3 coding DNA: TGTGCCAGCAGTCCGACAGGGCCTGGGGCCAACGTCCTGACTTTC. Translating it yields CASSPTGPGANVLTF.